Below, 14 T cell receptor beta chains from the same sample are listed, as sequenced in a study of shared clonotypes between healthy human individuals (dated by TCRdb to the early 2020s). Library prep was done by the immunoSEQ multiplex PCR assay. Sourced from immuneACCESS, this table was stored by TCRdb with only in-frame sequences that have V and J called. A share of the clones is absent; for the studies checked, an unresolved V gene accounts for under half, and the remainder has no known explanation. For this sample the table gives 190,000 or so clones, of which 66% were detected only once. The ten largest clones represent around 9.3% of the sample. The source material was memory CD4+ T cells sorted from blood. The cell subset or site label here, explained by the study, means: CD45RA-negative fraction. The receptors stem from a man in his thirties or forties in good health.

This clone has just a few counts. The gene calls are TRBV30 and TRBJ1-1; D may be TRBD1 (5 bases). The CDR3 is 13 residues long. Germline V CDR1 and CDR2: GTSNPN, SVGIG (reference sequence). V shed 4 bases and J shed 1 base, with 10 bases lying between them. CDR3 nucleotide sequence: TGTGCCTGGAACCCCCAGGGGAACACTGAAGCTTTCTTT. Encoded protein: CAWNPQGNTEAFF. Complete variable domain (other parts from reference TRBV30 and TRBJ1-1): SQTIHQWPATLVQPVGSPLSLECTVEGTSNPNLYWYRQAAGRGLQLLFYSVGIGQISSEVPQNLSASRPQDRQFILSSKKLLLSDSGFYLCAWNPQGNTEAFFGQGTRLTVV.

This clone was observed a handful of times. J is TRBJ1-5 and V is TRBV20-1, with D unclear. The CDR3 extends over 11 amino acids. Trimming removed 1 base at V and 13 bases at J, with 11 bases between. CDR1 is DFQATT, CDR2 SNEGSKA, per germline (reference sequence). As DNA, the CDR3 is TGCAGTGCTAGAGTGGGCCCTGTTCAGCATTTT. Amino acid sequence: CSARVGPVQHF.

V gene TRBV28 combines with J gene TRBJ2-3, with D perhaps matching TRBD2 (5 bases). The CDR3 consists of 14 residues. V gave up 5 bases and J gave up 2 bases, with 11 bases separating them. CDR1 is MDHEN, CDR2 SYDVKM, per germline. The CDR3 sequence is CASSRGTYTDTQYF. The CDR3 coding sequence is TGTGCCAGCAGTCGGGGTACCTACACAGATACGCAGTATTTT.

This clone has only one observation. The genes are TRBV5-6 and TRBJ2-3; 8 bases match TRBD1. The CDR3 has 14 amino acids. Germline V gene data show CDR1 as SGHDT and CDR2 as YYEEEE. After removal of 5 bases from V and 0 bases from J, the junction contained 2 bases not matched to a gene. This CDR3 reads CASSWDRSTDTQYF. CDR3 coding DNA: TGTGCCAGCAGTTGGGACAGGAGCACAGATACGCAGTATTTT.

The rearrangement joins TRBV7-2 to TRBJ2-1; D is unclear. Germline CDR1 SGHTA, CDR2 FQGNSA. V lost 7 bases and J 0 bases, leaving 10 bases between the germline ends. The CDR3 consists of 14 residues. The CDR3 DNA reads as TGTGCCAGCACAAAAAGCAGCTCCTACAATGAGCAGTTCTTC. Translated, it gives CASTKSSSYNEQFF.

This clone has only a few counts. The genes are TRBV28 and TRBJ1-4; the match to TRBD1 covers 7 bases. The CDR3 has 14 residues. V lost 5 bases to trimming and J lost 2 bases; unmatched junction nucleotides: 2. Germline lookup yields CDR1 MDHEN and CDR2 SYDVKM. The CDR3, as DNA: TGTGCCAGCAGTACAGGGGTGACTAATGAAAAACTGTTTTTT. Its protein product is CASSTGVTNEKLFF. The full variable domain, its missing parts supplied by reference TRBV28 and TRBJ1-4, is DVKVTQSSRYLVKRTGEKVFLECVQDMDHENMFWYRQDPGLGLRLIYFSYDVKMKEKGDIPEGYSVSREKKERFSLILESASTNQTSMYLCASSTGVTNEKLFFGSGTQLSVL.

The V and J genes are TRBV13 and TRBJ1-1; D ambiguous. Germline V CDR1 and CDR2: PRHDT, FYEKMQ (reference sequence). The CDR3 is 12 residues long. The V end lost 3 bases, the J end lost 1 base, and 3 bases lay between the germline ends. The CDR3 protein is CASSLENTEAFF. In nucleotides, the CDR3 is TGTGCCAGCAGCTTGGAGAACACTGAAGCTTTCTTT.

Concerning this clone itself: One junction end does not reproduce the germline sequence, and a read error may be involved. The chain links TRBV5-1 to TRBJ2-2; TRBD2 matches 9 bases. This CDR3 is built from 20 residues. Looked up from germline, CDR1 is SGHRS and CDR2 is YFSETQ. CDR3 in amino acids: CASSLGGTSTQTDEHRGAVF. The CDR3 DNA is TGCGCCAGCAGCTTGGGTGGGACTAGCACCCAAACAGATGAACACCGGGGAGCTGTTTTT.

This chain connects TRBV5-8 to TRBJ2-2; D possibly uses TRBD1 or TRBD2 (5 bases each). The CDR3 is made up of 14 amino acids. Trimming took 0 bases from V and 4 from J, leaving 7 bases between them. Germline assignment: CDR1 SGHTS and CDR2 YDEGEE. The CDR3 is CASSLEGTTGELFF. For the CDR3, the DNA is TGTGCCAGCAGCTTGGAAGGGACCACCGGGGAGCTGTTTTTT.

CDR3 sequence (DNA): TGTGCCAGCAGCTTACAGACAGGGATTGTGGAGACCCAGTACTTC. It translates to CASSLQTGIVETQYF. This sequence joins TRBV11-2 and TRBJ2-5, with 7 bases aligning to TRBD1. CDR3 length: 15 amino acids. With 2 bases clipped from V and 5 bases from J, the junction kept 8 bases outside the gene matches. CDR1 and CDR2 (germline): SGHAT, FQNNGV.

This chain connects TRBV19 to TRBJ2-1; TRBD2 aligns across 10 bases. The junction had 10 bases not matched to a gene; V was cut back by 1 base and J by 10 bases. This CDR3 comprises 16 residues. Germline V CDR1 and CDR2: LNHDA, SQIVND (reference sequence). This chain's CDR3 is CASSIGIEAGGDEQFF. The CDR3 bases are TGTGCCAGTAGTATAGGTATAGAAGCGGGAGGGGACGAGCAGTTCTTC.

This sequence joins TRBV5-5 and TRBJ2-7; tentative D call: TRBD1 (6 bases). Trimming cost V 4 bases and J 0 bases, with 17 bases left between them. The length of the CDR3 is 16 residues. CDR1 SGHKS and CDR2 YYEKEE come from the germline V gene (reference sequence). For the CDR3, the DNA is TGTGCCAGCAGCCCGAAACAGGGTGGGGGCTCCTACGAGCAGTACTTC. It is translated as CASSPKQGGGSYEQYF.

The chain couples TRBV11-2 to TRBJ2-2; D remains ambiguous. Germline assignment: CDR1 SGHAT and CDR2 FQNNGV. The V end was cut by 3 bases, the J end by 7 bases, with 6 bases between. The CDR3 totals 12 residues. The CDR3 region is CASSFLHGELFF. In DNA form, the CDR3 reads TGTGCCAGCAGCTTCCTCCACGGGGAGCTGTTTTTT.

The chain links TRBV5-1 to TRBJ2-1; TRBD2 agrees at 7 bases. Germline V gene sequence: CDR1 SGHRS, CDR2 YFSETQ. V shed 4 bases and J 9 bases; nucleotides not matched to a gene: 13. The CDR3 is 15 residues long. The CDR3: CASSPGTTSEGEQFF. The CDR3 DNA sequence: TGCGCCAGCAGCCCCGGGACTACTTCCGAGGGTGAGCAGTTCTTC.